The 12 T cell receptor beta chains in this list originate from one sample, sequenced in a study of shared clonotypes between healthy human individuals. CD8 cells regarded as naive lacked CD45RO, were positively chosen for CCR7, and omitted terminally differentiated effector memory CD45RA+ cells. TCRdb's copy holds only in-frame clones and misses some; the assay was immunoSEQ multiplex PCR. The sample records some 2 million clones, approximately 94% being singletons. Sequencing input: naive CD8+ T cells sorted from blood. These receptors were collected from a man aged 18 to 30 in good health.

The count of this clone is one. The rearrangement uses TRBV7-8 and TRBJ1-1; D uncertain. This CDR3 has 14 residues. Trimming took 5 bases from V and 1 from J, leaving 11 bases between them. Germline V gives CDR1 SGHVS, CDR2 FQNEAQ. The CDR3 reads CASSPSLANTEAFF. DNA for the CDR3: TGTGCCAGCAGCCCCTCTCTGGCGAACACTGAAGCTTTCTTT.

Remarks on this clone: Other DNA sequences in this sample translate to the same CDR3. The chain recombines TRBV28 with TRBJ2-7; 8 bases fit TRBD1. Unmatched junction bases numbered 4, after V lost 5 bases and J lost 1 base. This CDR3 comprises 14 residues. The V gene's germline CDR1 is MDHEN and CDR2 SYDVKM. The CDR3 is CASSLRDRSYEQYF. DNA for the CDR3: TGTGCCAGCAGTCTCCGGGACAGGTCCTACGAGCAGTACTTC.

The chain combines TRBV7-9 with TRBJ2-1; D possibly uses TRBD1 or TRBD2 (7 bases each). Germline CDR1 is SEHNR and CDR2 is FQNEAQ (reference sequence). Trimming cost V 4 bases and J 6 bases, with 19 bases left between them. The CDR3 extends over 16 amino acids. CDR3 residues: CASSSQGGGGPNEQFF. DNA of the CDR3: TGTGCCAGCAGCTCCCAGGGGGGCGGGGGCCCCAATGAGCAGTTCTTC.

The chain carries TRBV7-9 and TRBJ1-4; D uncertain. Germline CDR1 is SEHNR and CDR2 is FQNEAQ (reference sequence). V was cut by 3 bases and J by 10 bases, with 15 bases left in between. The CDR3 is 14 amino acids. Here the CDR3 reads CASSLALGPGKLFF. The CDR3 DNA reads TGTGCCAGCAGCTTGGCCTTGGGTCCGGGAAAACTGTTTTTT.

This sequence joins TRBV7-9 and TRBJ1-1; 10 bases agree with TRBD1. Germline CDR1 is SEHNR and CDR2 is FQNEAQ (reference sequence). Trimming cost V 6 bases and J 1 base; bases outside gene matches: 11. The length of the CDR3 is 17 residues. The CDR3, as DNA: TGTGCCAGCAGGTTGATCCCGGGACAGGGGCCGAACACTGAAGCTTTCTTT. It translates to CASRLIPGQGPNTEAFF.

The chain recombines TRBV13 with TRBJ1-1, with D maybe TRBD1 (5 bases). The ends were cut back, 8 bases at V and 7 bases at J, with 20 bases in the middle. CDR1 is PRHDT, CDR2 FYEKMQ, per germline (reference sequence). This CDR3 is 14 amino acids long. In nucleotides, the CDR3 is TGTGCCAGCCATTCAGGTAGAGGGGCCAATGAAGCTTTCTTT. Its protein product is CASHSGRGANEAFF.

The V gene is TRBV7-2, the J gene TRBJ2-3, with 16 bases fitting TRBD2. Trimming removed 6 bases from V and 3 bases from J; junction bases left unmatched: 6. CDR1 and CDR2 from the germline V gene are SGHTA and FQGNSA. The CDR3 covers 17 residues. In nucleotides, the CDR3 is TGTGCCAGCAGAGGGGGACTAGCGGGAGGGCCGACAGATACGCAGTATTTT. It translates to CASRGGLAGGPTDTQYF.

V and J are TRBV6-5 and TRBJ1-2; D is possibly TRBD1 (6 bases). Germline V gives CDR1 MNHEY, CDR2 SVGAGI. The CDR3 is 13 residues long. Trimming left V 8 bases short and J 6 bases short, with 16 bases between. The DNA for the CDR3 is TGTGCCAGCCGTTCTGGGGGGGACAATGGCTACACCTTC. As protein: CASRSGGDNGYTF.

The gene calls are TRBV27 and TRBJ2-1; TRBD2 matches 7 bases. The V gene end was trimmed by 4 bases and the J gene end by 0 bases; junction bases not matched to a gene: 15. CDR1 and CDR2 from the germline V gene are MNHEY and SMNVEV (reference sequence). This CDR3 comprises 19 residues. DNA of the CDR3: TGTGCCAGCAGTTCGTATCTAGAAAGAGCGGGGATCTCCTACAATGAGCAGTTCTTC. Amino acids: CASSSYLERAGISYNEQFF.

The chain recombines TRBV7-9 with TRBJ2-7; unclear D gene. V dropped 0 bases and J dropped 4 bases, with 7 bases sitting between them. This CDR3 has 13 amino acids. CDR1 SEHNR and CDR2 FQNEAQ come from the germline V gene (reference sequence). Written as DNA, the CDR3 is TGTGCCAGCAGCTTAGCGGAGCGTTACGAGCAGTACTTC. As protein: CASSLAERYEQYF. The full variable domain, rest sourced from reference TRBV7-9 and TRBJ2-7, is DTGVSQNPRHKITKRGQNVTFRCDPISEHNRLYWYRQTLGQGPEFLTYFQNEAQLEKSRLLSDRFSAERPKGSFSTLEIQRTEQGDSAMYLCASSLAERYEQYFGPGTRLTVT.

The chain carries TRBV23-1 and TRBJ2-6; no clear D. TRBV23-1 counts as an open reading frame of uncertain function. The CDR3 runs to 17 residues. Trimming stripped 5 bases from V and 5 bases from J, with 19 bases between. In nucleotides, the CDR3 is TGCGCCAGCAGTAGGAGATCGCAACAAAGTCGGGCCAACGTCCTGACTTTC. Its translation is CASSRRSQQSRANVLTF.

This sequence joins TRBV7-9 and TRBJ1-3, with 9 nucleotides matching TRBD1. The germline CDR1 and CDR2 sequences are SEHNR and FQNEAQ (reference sequence). The V segment lost 4 bases and the J segment 2 bases; nucleotides outside the gene matches: 0. The CDR3 has 14 residues. The CDR3 coding sequence is TGTGCCAGCAGCTGGGACAGGGCTGGAAACACCATATATTTT. Its translation is CASSWDRAGNTIYF.